These 17 T cell receptor beta chains came from one sample sequenced in a study of blood T cells in healthy people across ages. Alongside a J-beta primer mix, a sample-barcoded 5' primer served in a second PCR lasting roughly 6 to 11 cycles. TCRdb redid the calling of the 5' RACE reads with MiXCR, one entry per CDR3 protein. The sample carries around 1,700,000 distinct CDR3 sequences, 28% recorded once. Sequencing was done on a sample of blood. Receptors were obtained from a woman aged 25 to 45 in good health.

This sequence joins TRBV7-9 and TRBJ2-2, with D perhaps TRBD1 (6 bases). The CDR3 contains 15 residues. Trimming took off 2 bases at V and 3 bases at J, with 10 bases between the two ends. Germline V CDR1 and CDR2: SEHNR, FQNEAQ (reference sequence). CDR3 in DNA: TGTGCCAGCAGCTTACACGGGACATACACCGGGGAGCTGTTTTTT. Translation: CASSLHGTYTGELFF.

On this clonotype itself: A single base separates this from a much larger clone, so it may be a read error. The V and J genes are TRBV10-2 and TRBJ2-7, with a possible D match to TRBD2 (6 bases). Germline assignment: CDR1 WSHSY and CDR2 SAAADI. The CDR3 runs 12 residues. V dropped 6 bases and J dropped 5 bases, with 11 bases sitting between them. The CDR3 DNA is TGCGCCAGCAGCACGGGAGATAACGAGCAGTACTTC. Its protein is CASSTGDNEQYF.

This clonotype has at least ten counts. The J gene is TRBJ1-2, the V gene TRBV20-1; D ambiguous. Germline-derived CDR1 and CDR2 are DFQATT and SNEGSKA (reference sequence). Trimming took off 3 bases at V and 3 bases at J, with 8 bases between the two ends. CDR3 length: 12 amino acids. The CDR3 reads CSASNVDYGYTF. The CDR3 region has the DNA TGCAGTGCTAGTAACGTGGACTATGGCTACACCTTC.

CDR3 residues: CASSFWGASTDTQYF. The CDR3 region has the DNA TGCGCCAGCAGCTTTTGGGGGGCTAGCACAGATACGCAGTATTTT. The V call is TRBV5-1, the J call TRBJ2-3; TRBD1 or TRBD2 may be the D gene (6 bases each). Germline values: CDR1 SGHRS, CDR2 YFSETQ. The CDR3 has 15 residues. V dropped 2 bases and J dropped 0 bases, with 10 bases sitting between them.

This clonotype appeared many times. The chain employs TRBV6-6 and TRBJ2-7; 9 nucleotides agree with TRBD1. The ends lost 0 bases at V and 1 base at J; junction bases unmatched: 4. The CDR3 runs to 16 residues. The germline V gene has CDR1 MNHNY and CDR2 SVGAGI (reference sequence). The CDR3: CASSYSRGQGSYEQYF. As DNA, the CDR3 is TGTGCCAGCAGTTACTCTCGAGGACAGGGGTCCTACGAGCAGTACTTC.

This chain connects TRBV6-4 to TRBJ2-1, with 8 bases aligning to TRBD2. CDR3 length equals 14 residues. In germline, CDR1 is MRHNA, CDR2 SNTAGT. The V gene end was trimmed by 4 bases and the J gene end by 7 bases; junction bases not matched to a gene: 6. The CDR3 coding sequence is TGTGCCAGCAGTGTCGGGGGGGGCCGGAATGAGCAGTTCTTC. Protein product: CASSVGGGRNEQFF.

This clonotype was observed many times. The gene calls are TRBV28 and TRBJ2-7; 10 nucleotides line up with TRBD2. This CDR3 comprises 13 residues. V trimming: 8 bases; J trimming: 3 bases; junction bases outside the gene matches: 4. Germline loops: CDR1 MDHEN, CDR2 SYDVKM. CDR3 nucleotides: TGTGCCAGCGGACTAGCGGACCTCTACGAGCAGTACTTC. It codes for CASGLADLYEQYF.

In its sample, this clonotype was seen many times. This chain links TRBV7-6 with TRBJ2-1, with 7 bases matching TRBD2. CDR3 size: 14 residues. The germline V gene has CDR1 SGHVS and CDR2 FNYEAQ. With V trimmed by 5 bases and J by 4 bases, 5 bases remained unmatched. The CDR3 sequence is CASSGSGSYNEQFF. The DNA for the CDR3 is TGTGCCAGCAGCGGTAGCGGGTCTTACAATGAGCAGTTCTTC.

This clonotype was detected a few times. This chain uses TRBV20-1 with TRBJ2-1; TRBD2 aligns across 7 bases. CDR3 length: 16 residues. V dropped 5 bases and J dropped 0; count of bases not matched to a gene: 10. Germline CDR1 and CDR2: DFQATT and SNEGSKA (reference sequence). CDR3 amino acids: CSAPLDRGVSYNEQFF. The CDR3 coding sequence is TGCAGTGCTCCTCTAGACCGGGGGGTCTCCTACAATGAGCAGTTCTTC.

The rearrangement links TRBV6-2 or TRBV6-3 to TRBJ2-7; 9 bases fit TRBD1. Germline values: CDR1 MNHEY, CDR2 SVGEGT. The CDR3 runs 19 residues. J gave up 2 bases and V 8 bases, and 22 bases lay outside the gene matches. The CDR3 sequence: CASRNRGQGRPTATYEQYF. Written as DNA, the CDR3 is TGTGCCAGCCGAAACCGTGGACAGGGGCGCCCAACCGCTACCTACGAGCAGTACTTC.

The V and J genes are TRBV10-3 and TRBJ1-1, with 9 bases that match TRBD1. The CDR3 runs 13 residues. Germline lookup yields CDR1 ENHRY and CDR2 SYGVKD. After removal of 2 bases from V and 8 bases from J, the junction contained 3 bases not matched to a gene. The CDR3 sequence: CAISERTGDEAFF. The DNA for the CDR3 is TGTGCCATCAGTGAGAGGACAGGGGACGAAGCTTTCTTT.

This clonotype was seen ten or more times. The gene calls are TRBV7-2 and TRBJ2-1, with TRBD2 identical over 13 bases. The CDR3 length is 15 residues. V was clipped by 6 bases and J by 7 bases; unmatched bases: 6. The germline CDR1 and CDR2 sequences are SGHTA and FQGNSA. CDR3 sequence (DNA): TGTGCCAGCAGGGATGGGACTAGCGGGAAAAATGAGCAGTTCTTC. This codes for CASRDGTSGKNEQFF.

Regarding this clonotype: An end of the junction differs from the germline gene, which may be a read error. This chain uses TRBV10-3 with TRBJ2-7; weak D call: TRBD2 (5 bases). Germline lookup yields CDR1 ENHRY and CDR2 SYGVKD. The CDR3 is 12 amino acids. The CDR3 loop is CASSSEGPEQYF. CDR3 sequence (DNA): TGTGCCAGCAGTTCAGAGGGTCCCGAGCAGTACTTC.

As regards this clonotype: Possible read error: a much larger clone is one base away. The chain has TRBV6-6 and TRBJ2-5; 9 nucleotides line up with TRBD1. Losses at the gene ends were 8 bases for V and 5 bases for J; bases not matched to a gene: 9. CDR1 MNHNY and CDR2 SVGAGI come from the germline V gene (reference sequence). This CDR3 spans 14 amino acids. Written as DNA, the CDR3 is TGTGCCAGCGGACAACAGGGGGCAGGGGAGACCCAGTACTTC. It encodes CASGQQGAGETQYF.

This clonotype has ten or more counts. The chain recombines TRBV6-6 with TRBJ2-7; TRBD1 matches at 10 bases. The CDR3 covers 15 residues. Trimming removed 1 base from V and 2 bases from J; junction bases left unmatched: 2. Germline assignment: CDR1 MNHNY and CDR2 SVGAGI (reference sequence). CDR3 region: CASSYLGQGAYEQYF. CDR3 sequence (DNA): TGTGCCAGCAGTTACTTAGGACAGGGGGCCTACGAGCAGTACTTC.

The J gene is TRBJ1-1, the V gene TRBV7-6; 12 bases are shared with TRBD1. Germline V gene lookup returns CDR1 SGHVS and CDR2 FNYEAQ. The J segment lost 4 bases and the V segment lost 3 bases, leaving 21 bases of the junction unmatched. This CDR3 is 21 amino acids long. The CDR3, as DNA: TGTGCCAGCAGCTTGGGGGCCGGAAAGTGGGGACAGGGGGCCTCGGGCACTGAAGCTTTCTTT. Its protein is CASSLGAGKWGQGASGTEAFF.

This sequence joins TRBV18 and TRBJ2-7; the D is unclear. The V gene's germline CDR1 is KGHSH and CDR2 LQKENI. Trimming removed 2 bases at V and 7 bases at J, with 18 bases between. CDR3 length: 15 amino acids. The CDR3 loop reads CASSPDFNSAIEQYF. In nucleotides, the CDR3 is TGTGCCAGCTCACCAGACTTTAACAGTGCAATTGAGCAGTACTTC.